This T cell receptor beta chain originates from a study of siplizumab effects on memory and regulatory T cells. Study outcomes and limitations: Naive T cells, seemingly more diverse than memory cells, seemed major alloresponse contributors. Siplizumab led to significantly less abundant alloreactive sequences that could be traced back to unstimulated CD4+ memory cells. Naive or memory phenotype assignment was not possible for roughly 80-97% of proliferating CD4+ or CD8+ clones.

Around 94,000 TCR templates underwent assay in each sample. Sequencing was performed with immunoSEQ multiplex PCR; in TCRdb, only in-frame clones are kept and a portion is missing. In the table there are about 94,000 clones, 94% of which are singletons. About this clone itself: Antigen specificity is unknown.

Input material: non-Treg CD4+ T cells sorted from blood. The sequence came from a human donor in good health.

The chain's CDR3 is CASSLQVGYNEQFF. The CDR3 nucleotides read TGTGCCAGCAGTTTACAGGTCGGCTACAATGAGCAGTTCTTC. The chain employs TRBV27 and TRBJ2-1; D not resolved. Germline lookup yields CDR1 MNHEY and CDR2 SMNVEV (reference sequence). CDR3 length equals 14 residues. V lost 2 bases, J lost 3 bases, and 8 bases lay in between.